Described below is a single TCR beta chain sequence and its context. This table comes from immunoSEQ multiplex PCR, and its TCRdb copy is limited to in-frame clones, with some not included. The sample yields more than 1.2 million clones, approximately 98.5% seen once. The ends lost 4 bases at V and 8 bases at J; junction bases unmatched: 6. The CDR3 extends over 13 amino acids. From germline, CDR1 is SGHNT and CDR2 YYREEE (reference sequence). This specimen belongs to a study of shared clonotypes between healthy human individuals. This chain joins TRBV5-4 and TRBJ2-3; 8 bases map to TRBD2. Sequencing was performed on naive CD4+ T cells sorted from blood. Subset of the sample: CD45RA+ positively selected. The sequence derives from a man aged 30-40 years in good health. CDR3 nucleotide sequence: TGTGCCAGCAGCCCCAGCGGGAGTGGTACGCAGTATTTT. It codes for CASSPSGSGTQYF.